What follows are 9 T cell receptor beta chains derived from one specimen sequenced in a study of cytomegalovirus exposure and HLA in healthy donors. Both 60 Vbeta primers and 13 Jbeta primers went into the PCR. Data came from immunoSEQ multiplex PCR; TCRdb stores just in-frame clones and leaves some out. The data hold 100,000 to 150,000 clones, with 81% observed a single time. Sequencing was done on a sample of PBMCs. These receptors were obtained from a woman aged 25-40 years in good health and CMV-seronegative.

This clone was counted a few times. The rearrangement links TRBV18 to TRBJ1-1; D perhaps matches TRBD1 (5 bases). Trimming took 0 bases from V and 3 from J, leaving 11 bases between them. The CDR3 runs 15 residues. The V gene's germline CDR1 is KGHSH and CDR2 LQKENI. Written as DNA, the CDR3 is TGTGCCAGCTCACCACCGTCAGGGTCAGACACTGAAGCTTTCTTT. It encodes CASSPPSGSDTEAFF. The variable domain in full, completed from reference TRBV18 and TRBJ1-1, reads NAGVMQNPRHLVRRRGQEARLRCSPMKGHSHVYWYRQLPEEGLKFMVYLQKENIIDESGMPKERFSAEFPKEGPSILRIQQVVRGDSAAYFCASSPPSGSDTEAFFGQGTRLTVV.

The V call is TRBV18, the J call TRBJ2-7; 7 bases match TRBD1. Germline V CDR1 and CDR2: KGHSH, LQKENI. CDR3 length: 14 residues. V shed 5 bases and J 6 bases; nucleotides not matched to a gene: 10. The CDR3 nucleotides are TGTGCCAGCTCAAAAGGGACAGCGGCCCTCGAGCAGTACTTC. Residues: CASSKGTAALEQYF.

This clone was counted only a few times. The chain carries TRBV2 and TRBJ1-2, with TRBD1 as a possible D gene (6 bases). Germline V gene sequence: CDR1 SNHLY, CDR2 FYNNEI. The V and J ends lost 0 bases and 6 bases respectively, with 14 bases between them. This CDR3 is 15 amino acids long. As DNA, the CDR3 is TGTGCCAGCAGTGAAGCGCCTTTGGCAGGGGATGGCTACACCTTC. Translating it yields CASSEAPLAGDGYTF.

A remark on this clone: At one end, the junction sequence differs from germline, possibly due to a read error. The chain joins TRBV7-9 to TRBJ1-4; no definite D call. Germline V gene lookup returns CDR1 SEHNR and CDR2 FQNEAQ (reference sequence). This CDR3 comprises 13 residues. CDR3 nucleotides: TGTTCCAGCAGCCCGCAAGCGAGTGAAAAACTGTTTTTT. This encodes CSSSPQASEKLFF.

The V gene is TRBV1, the J gene TRBJ2-1; the D call TRBD2 from the table was never checked on the DNA. TRBV1 is noted as a pseudogene. The CDR3 runs to 17 residues. The CDR3 DNA reads TGCACCAGCAGCCCCCGGACTAGCGGGGGCGCCTCTAATGAGCAGTTCTTC. The encoded protein is CTSSPRTSGGASNEQFF.

This chain links TRBV7-2 with TRBJ1-2; D not certain. V lost 4 bases and J lost 4, with 4 bases in between. Per the germline V gene, CDR1 is SGHTA and CDR2 is FQGNSA. This CDR3 spans 11 amino acids. DNA of the CDR3: TGTGCCAGCAGCTACGGCTATGGCTACACCTTC. The encoded protein is CASSYGYGYTF.

This clone was counted between two and nine times. The chain carries TRBV5-1 and TRBJ2-1, with D perhaps TRBD1 (5 bases). The CDR3 sequence is 12 residues long. The V gene's germline CDR1 is SGHRS and CDR2 YFSETQ. Trimming pared 0 bases from V and 12 bases from J, leaving 10 bases between. The CDR3 sequence: CASSLASQGQFF. The CDR3 DNA reads TGCGCCAGCAGCTTGGCCTCCCAGGGGCAGTTCTTC.

This clone was observed a handful of times. This chain uses TRBV30 with TRBJ1-2, with TRBD1 matching over 8 bases. The trim removed 2 bases at V and 6 bases at J, leaving 5 bases unmatched. The CDR3 length is 13 residues. The germline V gene has CDR1 GTSNPN and CDR2 SVGIG (reference sequence). As DNA, the CDR3 is TGTGCCTGGAGTACCTACAGGGGGAATGGCTACACCTTC. This gives the protein CAWSTYRGNGYTF.

Of note for this clone: Other DNA sequences of this sample code for an identical CDR3. The chain couples TRBV5-1 to TRBJ1-1, with TRBD1 identical over 7 bases. The CDR3 extends over 15 amino acids. Germline CDR1 reads SGHRS; CDR2 reads YFSETQ. Trimming cost V 4 bases and J 2 bases; bases outside gene matches: 8. The CDR3 region is CASSLTGTVNTEAFF. CDR3 DNA sequence: TGCGCCAGCAGCCTGACCGGGACAGTAAACACTGAAGCTTTCTTT.